This T cell receptor beta chain stems from a study of metastatic and nonmetastatic thyroid tumors (TCRdb year 2020). With respect to the entire study: Repertoires from peripheral blood and from tumor or nodule tissue samples of malignant and benign thyroid patients were compared.

The V and J ends are trimmed by 1 base and 8 bases, leaving 12 bases between them. From a lookup of the germline V gene, CDR1 and CDR2 are SGHTA and FQGNSA. There are 14 amino acids in the CDR3, from cysteine to phenylalanine inclusive. Only CDR3 DNA remains: 42 bases, in frame from the first base. Library generation was performed with PCR. Sequencer: Illumina HiSeq 4000. High-throughput sequencing was used to profile the TCR beta-chain CDR3 region of each patient. In the paper's pipeline: A classifier to discriminate distant-metastatic papillary thyroid cancer patients was built from CDR3 differences across clinicopathological groups. The Shannon index was used to measure repertoire diversity, and the Morisita-Horn index was used to measure how similar tumor and blood repertoires were. Through fastp at Q25 and MiXCR, TCRdb rebuilt clones from the public reads, retaining in-frame beta chains. In this record, the V and J calls reflect TCRdb's handling and not the investigators' own analysis. Recorded for this sample are 30,000 to 40,000 clones; approximately 26% of them occurred a single time. The ten biggest clones cover about 8.9% of the sample.

Concerning this clone itself: Its antigen remains unidentified. No base quality values were provided; no much bigger clone lies one nucleotide off.

Overall results and qualifications from the work: In both blood and tumor samples, TCR beta diversity was reported to be significantly higher in malignant tumors than in benign nodules.

Before undergoing thyroid surgery, none of the patients had been given any kind of treatment. Patient clinical samples collected from about 2012 to 2019 were retrospectively analysed using T-cell receptor beta sequencing. The TCR comes from a female donor with papillary thyroid cancer or a benign thyroid nodule (not recorded which). Some clones in this sample may be carry-over from other donors' samples. The chain joins TRBV7-2 to TRBJ2-1; the D gene is not confidently resolved. Material: blood. For the CDR3, the sequence is CASSLGLFAHEQFF. The DNA is as follows: TGTGCCAGCAGCTTAGGGCTCTTTGCCCATGAGCAGTTCTTC.